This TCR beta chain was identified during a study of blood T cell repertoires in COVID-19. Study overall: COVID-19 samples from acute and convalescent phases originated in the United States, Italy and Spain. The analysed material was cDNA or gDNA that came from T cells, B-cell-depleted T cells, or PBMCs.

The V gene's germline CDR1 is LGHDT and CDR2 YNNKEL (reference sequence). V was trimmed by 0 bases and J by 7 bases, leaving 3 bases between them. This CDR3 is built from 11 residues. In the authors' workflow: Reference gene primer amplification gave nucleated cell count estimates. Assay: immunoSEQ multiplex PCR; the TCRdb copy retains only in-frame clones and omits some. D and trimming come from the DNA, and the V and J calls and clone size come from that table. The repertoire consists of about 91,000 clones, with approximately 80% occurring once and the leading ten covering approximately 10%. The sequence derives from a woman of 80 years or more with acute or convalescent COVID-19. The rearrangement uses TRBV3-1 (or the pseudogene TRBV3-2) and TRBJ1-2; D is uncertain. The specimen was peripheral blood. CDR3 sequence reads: CASSQDRGYTF. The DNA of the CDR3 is TGTGCCAGCAGCCAAGACCGTGGCTACACCTTC.